This T cell receptor beta chain is from a study of blood T cells in healthy people across ages. For the second PCR, which ran for about 6 to 11 cycles, a sample-barcoded 5' primer and a J-beta primer mix were used. Via MiXCR, TCRdb re-called the 5' RACE reads, giving one row per CDR3 protein. The data hold 1.5 million to 2 million distinct CDR3 sequences, with under 30% observed a single time. The CDR3 consists of 17 residues. J was trimmed by 3 bases and V by 3 bases; bases with no gene match: 8. Germline V CDR1 and CDR2: LNHNV, YYDKDF (reference sequence). This clonotype has more than one count but fewer than ten.

The sample comprised blood. This TCR came from a woman aged 25 to 39 in good health. The rearrangement links TRBV15 to TRBJ2-5, with 12 bases lining up with TRBD2. CDR3 residues: CATSRPTSGSFEETQYF. CDR3 in DNA: TGTGCCACCAGCAGGCCGACTAGCGGGAGTTTCGAAGAGACCCAGTACTTC. The full variable domain, with the rest looked up from reference TRBV15 and TRBJ2-5, is DAMVIQNPRYQVTQFGKPVTLSCSQTLNHNVMYWYQQKSSQAPKLLFHYYDKDFNNEADTPDNFQSRRPNTSFCFLDIRSPGLGDTAMYLCATSRPTSGSFEETQYFGPGTRLLVL.